This entry lists 21 T cell receptor beta chains sequenced from one sample in a study of naive and memory T cell subsets. Study-wide results and caveats: Naive repertoires, especially CD8, held a few larger clonotypes, possibly memory cells re-expressing CD45RA.

No antigen has been assigned to these receptors. An equimolar mix of two oligonucleotides served as the beta constant-region primer for TRBC1 and TRBC2. Four rounds of PCR amplified the ligated cDNA using nested alpha and beta constant-region primers plus SP2. One entry per CDR3 protein, called by TCRdb with MiXCR from the UMI-ligation and nested PCR reads. This sample has around 160,000 distinct CDR3 sequences, with 22% found just once. The source material was naive CD4+ T cells from blood. These receptor sequences come from a human donor in good health.

The chain joins TRBV19 to TRBJ2-7, with TRBD2 matching 10 bases. Germline V gene sequence: CDR1 LNHDA, CDR2 SQIVND (reference sequence). CDR3 length: 15 residues. The trim removed 5 bases at V and 4 bases at J, leaving 8 bases unmatched. CDR3 DNA: TGTGCCAGTAGTGAAGTAGCGGGAGGAATGTACGAGCAGTACTTC. This codes for CASSEVAGGMYEQYF. The whole variable domain, filled in from reference TRBV19 and TRBJ2-7, reads DGGITQSPKYLFRKEGQNVTLSCEQNLNHDAMYWYRQDPGQGLRLIYYSQIVNDFQKGDIAEGYSVSREKKESFPLTVTSAQKNPTAFYLCASSEVAGGMYEQYFGPGTRLTVT.

The chain has TRBV7-9 and TRBJ2-7, with 9 bases fitting TRBD1. The CDR3 runs to 14 residues. Germline V gives CDR1 SEHNR, CDR2 FQNEAQ (reference sequence). With V trimmed by 3 bases and J by 5 bases, 5 bases remained unmatched. CDR3 sequence: CASSFRDRENEQYF. CDR3 DNA: TGTGCCAGCAGCTTCCGGGACAGGGAAAACGAGCAGTACTTC.

This clonotype was seen a handful of times. The rearrangement joins TRBV28 to TRBJ1-1, with D unclear. Trimming removed 2 bases from V and 11 bases from J, with 12 bases in between. CDR1 and CDR2 (germline): MDHEN, SYDVKM. CDR3 length equals 12 residues. CDR3 nucleotide sequence: TGTGCCAGCAGTTTAGCAAGTAAGGAGGCTTTCTTT. Translating gives CASSLASKEAFF.

This clonotype was seen a handful of times. The chain links TRBV20-1 to TRBJ1-5, with a possible D match to TRBD1 (6 bases). V dropped 5 bases and J dropped 11 bases, with 13 bases sitting between them. Per germline, CDR1 DFQATT and CDR2 SNEGSKA (reference sequence). The CDR3 consists of 11 residues. CDR3 loop: CSALTGPAQHF. The DNA of the CDR3 is TGCAGTGCTTTAACAGGGCCGGCCCAGCATTTT.

This chain connects TRBV11-2 to TRBJ2-1; D is tentatively TRBD1 or TRBD2 (6 bases each). Looked up from germline, CDR1 is SGHAT and CDR2 is FQNNGV. Trimming cost V 3 bases and J 6 bases, with 15 bases left between them. The CDR3 length is 15 residues. In DNA, the CDR3 is TGTGCCAGCAGCTTCAGTCCACAGGGAGGCAATGAGCAGTTCTTC. Amino acids: CASSFSPQGGNEQFF.

V usage is TRBV6-5 and J usage is TRBJ1-2, with 8 bases matching TRBD1. CDR3 length equals 16 residues. V lost 2 bases to trimming and J lost 4 bases; unmatched junction nucleotides: 9. CDR1 MNHEY and CDR2 SVGAGI come from the germline V gene. CDR3 residues: CASSYRRTGPGYGYTF. As DNA, the CDR3 is TGTGCCAGCAGTTACCGGAGGACAGGGCCAGGCTATGGCTACACCTTC.

There are a few counts of this clonotype. This chain uses TRBV5-1 with TRBJ2-3; possibly TRBD2 for D (5 bases). The germline gives CDR1 SGHRS, CDR2 YFSETQ. The CDR3 extends over 14 amino acids. V was cut by 0 bases and J by 3 bases, with 8 bases left in between. In nucleotides, the CDR3 is TGCGCCAGCAGCTTGGTGGGAGCGACAGATACGCAGTATTTT. Its translation is CASSLVGATDTQYF.

This clonotype was counted once. The chain is built from TRBV10-2 and TRBJ2-7; maybe TRBD2 (5 bases). V lost 7 bases and J lost 3, with 16 bases in between. In germline, CDR1 is WSHSY, CDR2 SAAADI. The CDR3 runs to 14 residues. The CDR3 nucleotides read TGCGCCAGCACCAGGAGGTTTGAAGGCTACGAGCAGTACTTC. Translated: CASTRRFEGYEQYF.

The chain uses TRBV6-5 and TRBJ1-6, with D tentatively TRBD1 (5 bases). The CDR3 runs to 15 residues. Germline values: CDR1 MNHEY, CDR2 SVGAGI. V lost 4 bases to trimming and J lost 7 bases, with 14 bases between them. CDR3 sequence (DNA): TGTGCCAGCAGTTCCCGTGGGGACCAAAATTCACCCCTCCACTTT. This gives the protein CASSSRGDQNSPLHF.

The chain combines TRBV10-2 with TRBJ1-4; D unclear. Germline loops: CDR1 WSHSY, CDR2 SAAADI. Trimming shortened V by 3 bases and J by 0 bases, and 8 bases separated the two germline ends. This CDR3 contains 15 residues. The CDR3 DNA reads as TGCGCCAGCAGTGAAATCATAGCAACTAATGAAAAACTGTTTTTT. Residues: CASSEIIATNEKLFF.

Only a few counts were recorded for this clonotype. The chain employs TRBV7-2 and TRBJ2-3; a possible D gene is TRBD1 (5 bases). CDR1 and CDR2 from the germline V gene are SGHTA and FQGNSA. V shed 1 base and J shed 4 bases, with 9 bases lying between them. CDR3 size: 14 residues. CDR3 sequence: CASSLGSGSDTQYF. CDR3 in DNA: TGTGCCAGCAGCTTAGGCTCAGGGTCAGATACGCAGTATTTT. Combining the CDR3 with reference TRBV7-2 and TRBJ2-3 gives the whole variable domain GAGVSQSPSNKVTEKGKDVELRCDPISGHTALYWYRQSLGQGLEFLIYFQGNSAPDKSGLPSDRFSAERTGGSVSTLTIQRTQQEDSAVYLCASSLGSGSDTQYFGPGTRLTVL.

This clonotype was observed a few times. The chain combines TRBV7-2 with TRBJ2-4, with D possibly being TRBD2 (6 bases). Trimming took off 3 bases at V and 14 bases at J, with 11 bases between the two ends. This CDR3 has 11 residues. The germline gives CDR1 SGHTA, CDR2 FQGNSA. The CDR3 loop reads CASSFGGKKYF. The CDR3 bases are TGTGCCAGCAGCTTCGGAGGGAAAAAGTACTTC.

This clonotype showed up just a few times. The rearrangement links TRBV3-1 to TRBJ2-5, with D possibly being TRBD2 (6 bases). This CDR3 has 15 residues. V gave up 8 bases and J gave up 0 bases, with 16 bases separating them. CDR1 is LGHDT and CDR2 is YNNKEL in the germline V gene (reference sequence). This chain's CDR3 is CASCHNGDYQETQYF. The CDR3 region has the DNA TGTGCCAGCTGTCATAACGGGGACTACCAAGAGACCCAGTACTTC.

This clonotype was seen just once. The V call is TRBV28, the J call TRBJ2-4, with 7 bases fitting TRBD2. With 0 bases clipped from V and 2 bases from J, the junction kept 4 bases outside the gene matches. The V gene's germline CDR1 is MDHEN and CDR2 SYDVKM. This CDR3 is 16 amino acids long. Written as DNA, the CDR3 is TGTGCCAGCAGTTTATGGCGGGGGAATACCAAAAACATTCAGTACTTC. Residues: CASSLWRGNTKNIQYF. Looking up the rest from reference TRBV28 and TRBJ2-4 gives the full variable domain: DVKVTQSSRYLVKRTGEKVFLECVQDMDHENMFWYRQDPGLGLRLIYFSYDVKMKEKGDIPEGYSVSREKKERFSLILESASTNQTSMYLCASSLWRGNTKNIQYFGAGTRLSVL.

The V gene is TRBV7-9, the J gene TRBJ2-7, with unresolved D. The CDR3 runs to 15 residues. The germline V and J ends were trimmed by 0 bases and 2 bases, with 11 bases remaining between them. Germline-derived CDR1 and CDR2 are SEHNR and FQNEAQ (reference sequence). DNA for the CDR3: TGTGCCAGCAGCTTAGCCAGTATTCCCCCCTACGAGCAGTACTTC. Its translation: CASSLASIPPYEQYF.

This clonotype was counted a few times. CDR3 in DNA: TGTGCCAGCAGTTCTCAGTACACAGATACGCAGTATTTT. Translating gives CASSSQYTDTQYF. This chain links TRBV28 with TRBJ2-3, with D unclear. Trimming stripped 4 bases from V and 2 bases from J, with 7 bases between. Germline loops: CDR1 MDHEN, CDR2 SYDVKM. This CDR3 has 13 residues. The full variable domain, in which reference TRBV28 and TRBJ2-3 provide the parts outside the CDR3, is DVKVTQSSRYLVKRTGEKVFLECVQDMDHENMFWYRQDPGLGLRLIYFSYDVKMKEKGDIPEGYSVSREKKERFSLILESASTNQTSMYLCASSSQYTDTQYFGPGTRLTVL.

This clonotype was seen more than once but under ten times. V usage is TRBV5-1 and J usage is TRBJ2-7; unclear D gene. The CDR3 has 13 amino acids. Trimming removed 4 bases at V and 4 bases at J, with 12 bases between. Looked up from germline, CDR1 is SGHRS and CDR2 is YFSETQ. CDR3 residues: CASSLEPTYEQYF. The CDR3 nucleotides read TGCGCCAGCAGCCTGGAGCCGACTTACGAGCAGTACTTC.

This clonotype was seen only a few times. This sequence joins TRBV5-1 and TRBJ1-6; D possibly corresponds to TRBD1 (6 bases). CDR1 and CDR2 (germline): SGHRS, YFSETQ. Trimming took off 2 bases at V and 7 bases at J, with 13 bases between the two ends. The CDR3 extends over 15 amino acids. CDR3 bases: TGCGCCAGCAGCTTTCAAGGGACACAAAATTCACCCCTCCACTTT. It specifies CASSFQGTQNSPLHF. Looking up the rest from reference TRBV5-1 and TRBJ1-6 gives the full variable domain: KAGVTQTPRYLIKTRGQQVTLSCSPISGHRSVSWYQQTPGQGLQFLFEYFSETQRNKGNFPGRFSGRQFSNSRSEMNVSTLELGDSALYLCASSFQGTQNSPLHFGNGTRLTVT.

The rearrangement joins TRBV12-3 or TRBV12-4 to TRBJ1-5; D ambiguous. The CDR3 is 12 residues long. V dropped 3 bases and J dropped 5 bases, with 5 bases sitting between them. The CDR3 bases are TGTGCCAGCAGTTTGGGAGATCAGCCCCAGCATTTT. Translating it yields CASSLGDQPQHF.

A single count supports this clonotype. The J gene is TRBJ1-1, the V gene TRBV12-3 or TRBV12-4; D is possibly TRBD1 (5 bases). The CDR3 runs 14 residues. Trimming shortened V by 5 bases and J by 3 bases, and 13 bases separated the two germline ends. CDR3 in DNA: TGTGCCAGCAGTGAACAGGATACCGACACTGAAGCTTTCTTT. Amino acids: CASSEQDTDTEAFF.

The V call is TRBV30, the J call TRBJ2-7; TRBD1 matches at 10 bases. Germline CDR1 GTSNPN, CDR2 SVGIG (reference sequence). The CDR3 totals 14 residues. The J segment lost 5 bases and the V segment lost 5 bases, leaving 9 bases of the junction unmatched. CDR3 in amino acids: CAWHPGQGSHEQYF. CDR3 nucleotide sequence: TGTGCCTGGCACCCGGGACAGGGGAGCCACGAGCAGTACTTC.